What follows are 17 T cell receptor beta chains derived from one specimen sequenced in a study of blood T cell repertoires in COVID-19 (dated by TCRdb to 2018 to 2020). Libraries were made using the immunoSEQ multiplex PCR assay. Drawn from immuneACCESS, this table holds only the in-frame rearrangements with V and J called that TCRdb kept. Clones are partly lost; checked studies trace under half to an unresolved V gene and leave the rest unexplained. Recorded for this sample are about 150,000 clones; around 74% of them occurred a single time. 3.7% of the sample lies in the top ten. Sequencing was carried out using peripheral blood. These receptors were collected from an elderly woman with acute or convalescent COVID-19.

V is TRBV11-2 and J is TRBJ2-3; a weak D match, TRBD1 (6 bases). Germline values: CDR1 SGHAT, CDR2 FQNNGV. The germline V and J ends were trimmed by 0 bases and 1 base, with 8 bases remaining between them. The CDR3 sequence is 15 residues long. CDR3 protein: CASSLDTGRTDTQYF. As DNA, the CDR3 is TGTGCCAGCAGCTTAGACACAGGGCGCACAGATACGCAGTATTTT.

The sample holds one count of this clone. The V call is TRBV7-2, the J call TRBJ2-7; 8 positions match TRBD1. The V and J ends lost 6 bases and 9 bases, in that order; junction bases with no gene match: 16. This CDR3 is built from 15 residues. The V gene's germline CDR1 is SGHTA and CDR2 FQGNSA. CDR3: CASRDPGQANFRQYF. In nucleotides, the CDR3 is TGTGCCAGCAGAGACCCGGGACAGGCAAATTTCCGGCAGTACTTC.

V and J are TRBV5-1 and TRBJ2-2; D remains unclear. V was pared by 4 bases and J by 3 bases, with 7 bases between. CDR3 length equals 13 residues. CDR1 and CDR2 from the germline V gene are SGHRS and YFSETQ. The CDR3 DNA sequence: TGCGCCAGCAGCCTTCCCCACACCGGGGAGCTGTTTTTT. This translates into CASSLPHTGELFF.

The J gene is TRBJ2-1, the V gene TRBV19, with 14 bases fitting TRBD2. This CDR3 comprises 16 residues. CDR1 and CDR2 (germline): LNHDA, SQIVND (reference sequence). V was clipped by 5 bases and J by 6 bases; unmatched bases: 6. CDR3 sequence reads: CASSAGLAGGTNEQFF. CDR3 coding DNA: TGTGCCAGTAGTGCAGGACTAGCGGGAGGTACCAATGAGCAGTTCTTC. Complete variable domain (other parts from reference TRBV19 and TRBJ2-1): DGGITQSPKYLFRKEGQNVTLSCEQNLNHDAMYWYRQDPGQGLRLIYYSQIVNDFQKGDIAEGYSVSREKKESFPLTVTSAQKNPTAFYLCASSAGLAGGTNEQFFGPGTRLTVL.

The chain couples TRBV11-3 to TRBJ2-2, with D possibly matching TRBD1 (5 bases). This CDR3 spans 13 amino acids. V was pared by 1 base and J by 5 bases, with 5 bases between. Germline CDR1 SGHNT, CDR2 YENEEA. CDR3 in amino acids: CASSLGTTGELFF. CDR3 sequence (DNA): TGTGCCAGCAGCTTAGGGACAACCGGGGAGCTGTTTTTT.

The chain carries TRBV9 and TRBJ2-5; TRBD1 matches 9 bases. With V trimmed by 3 bases and J by 4 bases, 4 bases remained unmatched. The CDR3 runs 14 residues. From germline, CDR1 is SGDLS and CDR2 YYNGEE. CDR3 protein: CASSAGTGRETQYF. The CDR3 DNA follows: TGTGCCAGCAGCGCCGGGACAGGGCGAGAGACCCAGTACTTC.

The chain couples TRBV11-3 to TRBJ2-7; D is ambiguous. CDR1 and CDR2 (germline): SGHNT, YENEEA. The CDR3 extends over 16 amino acids. Deletions cut 8 bases from V and 5 bases from J, with 25 bases between. The CDR3 DNA reads TGTGCCAGCCCTTTAGCCCTCGCAATCGGCGTCCACGAGCAGTACTTC. Translating gives CASPLALAIGVHEQYF.

The chain has TRBV18 and TRBJ1-1; D might be TRBD1 (6 bases). V lost 2 bases to trimming and J lost 7 bases, with 14 bases between them. This CDR3 region has 14 residues. From germline, CDR1 is KGHSH and CDR2 LQKENI. The CDR3: CASSPSTGQIEAFF. The CDR3 DNA reads as TGTGCCAGCTCACCATCTACCGGACAGATTGAAGCTTTCTTT.

The V and J genes are TRBV6-5 and TRBJ2-3; 11 bases agree with TRBD2. The CDR3 spans 15 residues. Germline V gene data show CDR1 as MNHEY and CDR2 as SVGAGI. The trim removed 7 bases at V and 1 base at J, leaving 4 bases unmatched. CDR3 nucleotide sequence: TGTGCCAGCACCCCGGGACTAGCGGGCACAGATACGCAGTATTTT. It is translated as CASTPGLAGTDTQYF.

The sample holds a few counts of this clone. The CDR3 DNA reads TGCGCCAGCAGCTCGGAACAGGGGTATACTGAAGCTTTCTTT. Translated: CASSSEQGYTEAFF. The chain links TRBV5-1 to TRBJ1-1; TRBD1 matches 7 bases. The germline gives CDR1 SGHRS, CDR2 YFSETQ. Trimming took 3 bases from V and 5 from J; bases not matched to a gene: 7. The CDR3 loop spans 14 amino acids.

The chain combines TRBV6-6 with TRBJ2-2; TRBD1 is a possible D gene (6 bases). Germline CDR1 reads MNHNY; CDR2 reads SVGAGI (reference sequence). The CDR3 consists of 14 residues. V was trimmed by 0 bases and J by 5 bases, leaving 7 bases between them. The CDR3 coding sequence is TGTGCCAGCAGTTACTCAGGACAGACCGGGGAGCTGTTTTTT. Translated: CASSYSGQTGELFF.

V is TRBV19 and J is TRBJ1-1; D remains unclear. The CDR3 consists of 16 residues. Trimming pared 4 bases from V and 2 bases from J, leaving 17 bases between. Germline V gene sequence: CDR1 LNHDA, CDR2 SQIVND (reference sequence). The CDR3 here is CASSNLRRGHNTEAFF. CDR3 nucleotide sequence: TGTGCCAGTAGTAATCTGCGGAGAGGGCACAACACTGAAGCTTTCTTT.

The rearrangement links TRBV7-9 to TRBJ1-1, with a tentative D call TRBD1 (6 bases). The CDR3 is 15 amino acids. Germline CDR1 SEHNR, CDR2 FQNEAQ (reference sequence). The germline V and J ends were trimmed by 1 base and 1 base, with 10 bases remaining between them. The CDR3 DNA follows: TGTGCCAGCAGCTTAGAGGGGGGGAGGAACACTGAAGCTTTCTTT. This translates into CASSLEGGRNTEAFF.

The gene calls are TRBV18 and TRBJ1-6; no definite D call. The V and J ends lost 0 bases and 10 bases respectively, with 19 bases between them. The CDR3 covers 17 residues. Germline-derived CDR1 and CDR2 are KGHSH and LQKENI. The CDR3 loop is CASSPPRVGRLESPLHF. CDR3 sequence (DNA): TGTGCCAGCTCACCACCCCGGGTAGGGAGGTTAGAATCACCCCTCCACTTT. Together with reference TRBV18 and TRBJ1-6, the CDR3 gives the full variable domain: NAGVMQNPRHLVRRRGQEARLRCSPMKGHSHVYWYRQLPEEGLKFMVYLQKENIIDESGMPKERFSAEFPKEGPSILRIQQVVRGDSAAYFCASSPPRVGRLESPLHFGNGTRLTVT.

The chain couples TRBV18 to TRBJ2-3, with 11 bases aligning to TRBD2. CDR1 is KGHSH, CDR2 LQKENI, per germline. V lost 0 bases to trimming and J lost 6 bases; unmatched junction nucleotides: 8. CDR3 length: 17 residues. The CDR3 bases are TGTGCCAGCTCACCACCGGGACTAGCGGTGAAGCTGGATACGCAGTATTTT. This encodes CASSPPGLAVKLDTQYF.

This clone was counted once. This chain uses TRBV25-1 with TRBJ1-1; D possibly corresponds to TRBD1 (5 bases). The germline V and J ends were trimmed by 1 base and 5 bases, with 14 bases remaining between them. The germline gives CDR1 MGHDK, CDR2 SYGVNS. The CDR3 spans 15 residues. CDR3: CASSEWGEVRTEAFF. The CDR3, as DNA: TGTGCCAGCAGTGAATGGGGGGAGGTTCGGACTGAAGCTTTCTTT.

This chain uses TRBV28 with TRBJ1-4; 8 nucleotides line up with TRBD1. V lost 10 bases to trimming and J lost 5 bases; unmatched junction nucleotides: 9. Germline CDR1 reads MDHEN; CDR2 reads SYDVKM. This CDR3 has 14 amino acids. The CDR3 here is CATEMTGANEKLFF. The DNA for the CDR3 is TGTGCCACCGAGATGACAGGGGCGAATGAAAAACTGTTTTTT.